Sequencing of this T cell receptor beta chain was carried out in a study of blood T cell repertoires in COVID-19. Per the original methods: Reference gene primer amplification in the assay estimated nucleated cell counts. Only in-frame clones appear in the TCRdb table, and some are missing; sequencing was by immunoSEQ multiplex PCR. The V and J calls and clone size come from that table; D and trimming were worked out from the DNA. This table has 320,000 or so clones, roughly 87% appearing once. The cohort comprised adults aged about 18 to 90 years residing in approximately 25 US areas. Assignments of participants to cohorts depended upon their own reported clinical history. Two negative PCRs, clearance, or symptom resolution had been documented for recovered Cohort 3 donors. This CDR3 is built from 16 residues. V lost 4 bases, J lost 5 bases, and 11 bases stayed unmatched. In germline, CDR1 is SGHAT, CDR2 FQNNGV.

This clonotype originated in a woman in her 30s who had recovered from COVID-19. Material: PBMCs or T cells enriched from blood (not recorded which). This chain connects TRBV11-2 to TRBJ1-1, with 9 bases aligning to TRBD1. The CDR3 sequence is CASSSYGGTGNTEAFF. In DNA, the CDR3 is TGTGCCAGCAGCTCGTACGGCGGGACAGGGAATACTGAAGCTTTCTTT. Based on the CDR3 plus reference TRBV11-2 and TRBJ1-1, the full variable domain is EAGVAQSPRYKIIEKRQSVAFWCNPISGHATLYWYQQILGQGPKLLIQFQNNGVVDDSQLPKDRFSAERLKGVDSTLKIQPAKLEDSAVYLCASSSYGGTGNTEAFFGQGTRLTVV.